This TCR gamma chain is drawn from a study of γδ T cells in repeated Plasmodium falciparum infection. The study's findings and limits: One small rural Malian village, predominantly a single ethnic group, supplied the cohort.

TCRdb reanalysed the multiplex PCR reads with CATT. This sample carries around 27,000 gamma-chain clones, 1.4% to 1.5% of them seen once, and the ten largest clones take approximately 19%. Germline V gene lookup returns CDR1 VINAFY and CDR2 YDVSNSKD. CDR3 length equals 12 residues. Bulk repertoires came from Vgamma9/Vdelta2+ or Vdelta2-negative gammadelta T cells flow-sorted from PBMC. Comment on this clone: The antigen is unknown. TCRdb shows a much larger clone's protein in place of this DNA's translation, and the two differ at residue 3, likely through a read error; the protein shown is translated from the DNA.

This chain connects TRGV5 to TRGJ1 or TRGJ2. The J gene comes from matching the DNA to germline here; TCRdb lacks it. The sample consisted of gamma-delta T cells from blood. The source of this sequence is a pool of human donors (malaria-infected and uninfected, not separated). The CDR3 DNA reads TGTGCCGCCTGGGACATCGTCTATAAGAAACTCTTT. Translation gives CAAWDIVYKKLF.